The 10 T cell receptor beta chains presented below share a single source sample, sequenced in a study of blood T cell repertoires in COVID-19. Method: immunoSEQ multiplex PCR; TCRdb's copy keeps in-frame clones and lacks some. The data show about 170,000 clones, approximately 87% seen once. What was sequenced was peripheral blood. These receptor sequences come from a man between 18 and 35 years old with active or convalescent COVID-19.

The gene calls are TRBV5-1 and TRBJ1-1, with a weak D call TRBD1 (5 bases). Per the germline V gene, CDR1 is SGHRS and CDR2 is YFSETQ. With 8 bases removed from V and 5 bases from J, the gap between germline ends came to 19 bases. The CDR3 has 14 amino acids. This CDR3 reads CASTRRVGGTEAFF. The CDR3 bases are TGCGCCAGTACTCGAAGAGTGGGGGGGACTGAAGCTTTCTTT.

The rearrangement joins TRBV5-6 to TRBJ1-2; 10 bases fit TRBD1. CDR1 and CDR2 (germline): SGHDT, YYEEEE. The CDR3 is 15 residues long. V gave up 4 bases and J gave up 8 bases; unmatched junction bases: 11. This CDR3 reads CASSRRQGAYLGYTF. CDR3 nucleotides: TGTGCCAGCAGCCGCAGACAGGGGGCTTATCTGGGCTACACCTTC.

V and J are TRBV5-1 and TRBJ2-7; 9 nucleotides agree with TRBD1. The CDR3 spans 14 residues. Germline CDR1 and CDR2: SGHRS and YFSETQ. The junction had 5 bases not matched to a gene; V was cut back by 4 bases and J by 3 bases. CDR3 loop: CASSTGTGNYEQYF. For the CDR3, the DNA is TGCGCCAGCAGCACAGGGACAGGGAACTACGAGCAGTACTTC. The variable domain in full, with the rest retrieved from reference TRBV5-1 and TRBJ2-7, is KAGVTQTPRYLIKTRGQQVTLSCSPISGHRSVSWYQQTPGQGLQFLFEYFSETQRNKGNFPGRFSGRQFSNSRSEMNVSTLELGDSALYLCASSTGTGNYEQYFGPGTRLTVT.

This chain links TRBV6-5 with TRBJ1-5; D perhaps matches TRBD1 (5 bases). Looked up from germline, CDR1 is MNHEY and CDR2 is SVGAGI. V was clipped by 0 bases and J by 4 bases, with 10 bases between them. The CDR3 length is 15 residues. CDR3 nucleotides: TGTGCCAGCAGTTACTCGATCGGGGGAAATCAGCCCCAGCATTTT. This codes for CASSYSIGGNQPQHF.

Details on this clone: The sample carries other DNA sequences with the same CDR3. Here the CDR3 DNA reads TGCAGTGCTTCAACTGACAGTGAAGCTTTCTTT. This translates into CSASTDSEAFF. This rearrangement joins TRBV20-1 to TRBJ1-1; tentatively, D is TRBD1 (5 bases). Trimming took 5 bases from V and 7 from J, leaving 11 bases between them. CDR1 is DFQATT, CDR2 SNEGSKA, per germline (reference sequence). The CDR3 totals 11 residues.

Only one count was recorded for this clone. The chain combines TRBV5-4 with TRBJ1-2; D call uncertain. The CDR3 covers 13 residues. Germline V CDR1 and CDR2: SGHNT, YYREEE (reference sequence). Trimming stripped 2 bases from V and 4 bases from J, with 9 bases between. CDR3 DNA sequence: TGTGCCAGCAGCTTCCCGGCGGGCTATGGCTACACCTTC. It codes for CASSFPAGYGYTF. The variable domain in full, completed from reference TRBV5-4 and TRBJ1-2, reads ETGVTQSPTHLIKTRGQQVTLRCSSQSGHNTVSWYQQALGQGPQFIFQYYREEENGRGNFPPRFSGLQFPNYSSELNVNALELDDSALYLCASSFPAGYGYTFGSGTRLTVV.

The CDR3 sequence: CASSIAGYSNQPQHF. The CDR3 DNA is TGTGCCAGTAGTATCGCGGGGTATAGCAATCAGCCCCAGCATTTT. The chain is built from TRBV19 and TRBJ1-5; D is unresolved. The V gene lost 3 bases and the J gene lost 0 bases, with 9 bases spanning the gap. CDR1 and CDR2 (germline): LNHDA, SQIVND (reference sequence). The CDR3 runs to 15 residues.

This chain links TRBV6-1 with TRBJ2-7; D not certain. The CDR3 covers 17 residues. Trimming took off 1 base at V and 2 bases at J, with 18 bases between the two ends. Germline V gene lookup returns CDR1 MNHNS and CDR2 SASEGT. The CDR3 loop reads CASSEVVATAGPYEQYV. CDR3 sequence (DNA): TGTGCCAGCAGTGAAGTTGTTGCAACCGCAGGCCCCTACGAGCAGTACGTC.

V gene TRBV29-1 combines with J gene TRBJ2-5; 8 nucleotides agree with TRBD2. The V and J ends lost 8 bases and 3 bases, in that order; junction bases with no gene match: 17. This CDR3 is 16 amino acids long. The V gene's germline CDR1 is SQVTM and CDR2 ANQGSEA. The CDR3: CSPPAGLAGEKETQYF. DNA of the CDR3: TGCAGCCCCCCGGCTGGCCTAGCGGGTGAAAAAGAGACCCAGTACTTC.

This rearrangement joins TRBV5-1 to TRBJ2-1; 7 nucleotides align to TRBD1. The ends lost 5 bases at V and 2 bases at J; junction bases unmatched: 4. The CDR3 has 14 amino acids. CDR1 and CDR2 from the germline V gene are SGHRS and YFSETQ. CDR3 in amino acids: CASSPGTAYNEQFF. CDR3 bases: TGCGCCAGCAGTCCCGGGACAGCCTACAATGAGCAGTTCTTC. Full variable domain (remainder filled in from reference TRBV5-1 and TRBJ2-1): KAGVTQTPRYLIKTRGQQVTLSCSPISGHRSVSWYQQTPGQGLQFLFEYFSETQRNKGNFPGRFSGRQFSNSRSEMNVSTLELGDSALYLCASSPGTAYNEQFFGPGTRLTVL.